The rows below give T cell receptor beta chains drawn from one sample of a study of T cells in severe cutaneous drug reactions. TCRdb re-called the multiplex PCR reads and shows each CDR3 protein once, DNA omitted. Here the sample table reports tens of thousands of distinct CDR3 sequences. The sample comprised PBMCs. These receptors originate from a human donor with toxic epidermal necrolysis, a severe cutaneous drug reaction. Both conserved end residues are part of each CDR3. Size is stated for part of the rows, as once, few or many counts, or as a class when the clone is expanded.

>NA|TRBJ2-1|TRBV20-1
CSAPLAGARNEQFF
>NA|TRBJ2-7|TRBV14
CASSQLQGLYYEQYF
>NA|TRBJ2-2|TRBV4-1
CASSLLTSGSITGELFF
>NA|TRBJ2-1|TRBV6-1
CASSVYGTSGYNEQFF
>NA|TRBJ1-2|TRBV11-2
CASSLGQLLGGYTF
>NA|TRBJ1-3|TRBV20-1
CSARRAGAGNTIYF
>NA|TRBJ2-7|TRBV20-1
CSAIIGGSLLYEQYF
>medium-sized|TRBJ2-1|TRBV9
CASSVSGYSYNEQFF
>NA|TRBJ1-2|TRBV7-9
CASSLDRAPWYGYTF
>medium-sized|TRBJ2-1|TRBV29-1
CSVEDLQGWSSYNEQFF
>NA|TRBJ2-7|TRBV7-9
CASSLEGAGQGKQYF
>NA|TRBJ1-2|TRBV29-1
CSVKVPGYYGYTF
>NA|TRBJ1-1|TRBV25-1
CASSGEALTEAFF
>NA|TRBJ1-1|TRBV6-2/TRBV6-3
CASNTRGDRTEAFF
>large|TRBJ2-3|TRBV29-1
CSLKEGGTDTQYF
>NA|TRBJ2-1|TRBV7-9
CASFGGNKYNEQFF